The 30 T cell receptor beta chains below come from one sample, sequenced in a study of blood T cell repertoires in COVID-19. This table comes from immunoSEQ multiplex PCR, and its TCRdb copy is limited to in-frame clones, with some not included. The sample carries tens of thousands of clones, roughly 88% recorded once. The sample comprised peripheral blood. These receptors all come from a man aged 55 to 70 with acute or convalescent COVID-19.

This chain joins TRBV5-6 and TRBJ1-2, with 7 bases identical to TRBD1. J lost 8 bases, V lost 5 bases, and 12 bases had no gene match. CDR1 SGHDT and CDR2 YYEEEE come from the germline V gene. The CDR3 runs to 14 residues. CDR3: CASSLLQGKEGYTF. The CDR3 nucleotides read TGTGCCAGCAGTTTGTTACAGGGGAAAGAGGGCTACACCTTC.

The chain has TRBV11-2 and TRBJ1-2, with 7 positions matching TRBD1. CDR3 length: 14 residues. Germline CDR1 SGHAT, CDR2 FQNNGV. V lost 4 bases and J lost 3; bases outside the gene matches: 5. CDR3 in amino acids: CASSSLQGYYGYTF. The CDR3 nucleotides are TGTGCCAGCAGCTCCCTACAGGGGTACTATGGCTACACCTTC.

This rearrangement joins TRBV27 to TRBJ1-6; a possible D gene is TRBD1 (5 bases). The CDR3 extends over 17 amino acids. Trimming removed 0 bases at V and 14 bases at J, with 23 bases between. The V gene's germline CDR1 is MNHEY and CDR2 SMNVEV (reference sequence). CDR3 amino acids: CASSLSAGRGGSGALHF. CDR3 DNA sequence: TGTGCCAGCAGTTTATCGGCAGGGAGGGGTGGTAGTGGAGCCCTCCACTTT.

The J gene is TRBJ1-1, the V gene TRBV19, with D perhaps TRBD1 (6 bases). This CDR3 region has 17 residues. The V end was cut by 8 bases, the J end by 4 bases, with 26 bases between. Per germline, CDR1 LNHDA and CDR2 SQIVND (reference sequence). The CDR3 reads CASFAPGERGKGTEAFF. DNA of the CDR3: TGTGCCAGTTTTGCCCCCGGCGAGAGGGGGAAAGGCACTGAAGCTTTCTTT.

The V and J genes are TRBV27 and TRBJ2-1; 8 bases map to TRBD1. The junction had 8 bases not matched to a gene; V was cut back by 7 bases and J by 9 bases. This CDR3 contains 13 residues. Germline V gene lookup returns CDR1 MNHEY and CDR2 SMNVEV (reference sequence). The CDR3 reads CASTNRTGSEQFF. The CDR3 DNA sequence: TGTGCCAGCACTAATAGGACAGGGAGTGAGCAGTTCTTC.

This clone showed up just a few times. The rearrangement joins TRBV5-6 to TRBJ1-2; D not certain. Germline V lookup: CDR1 SGHDT, CDR2 YYEEEE. V was clipped by 2 bases and J by 6 bases, with 14 bases between them. This CDR3 has 14 amino acids. The CDR3, as DNA: TGTGCCAGCAGCTTTGCCAGTCCGGAGCATGGCTACACCTTC. Protein sequence: CASSFASPEHGYTF.

The rearrangement links TRBV6-5 to TRBJ1-4; 7 positions match TRBD1. This CDR3 is 16 amino acids long. V lost 4 bases, J lost 2 bases, and 7 bases stayed unmatched. Germline lookup yields CDR1 MNHEY and CDR2 SVGAGI. CDR3 sequence reads: CASSSRGTVTNEKLFF. The DNA of the CDR3 is TGTGCCAGCAGTTCCCGAGGGACAGTTACTAATGAAAAACTGTTTTTT.

This rearrangement joins TRBV10-1 to TRBJ1-6; the match to TRBD1 covers 10 bases. This CDR3 is 17 amino acids long. The germline CDR1 and CDR2 sequences are WNHNN and SYGVQD (reference sequence). V dropped 2 bases and J dropped 1; count of bases not matched to a gene: 2. CDR3 sequence (DNA): TGCGCCAGCAGTGAGCCGGGACAGGGGTCCTATAATTCACCCCTCCACTTT. Amino acid sequence: CASSEPGQGSYNSPLHF.

V is TRBV18 and J is TRBJ2-2; D is perhaps TRBD1 (5 bases). CDR3 size: 12 residues. Trimming took off 5 bases at V and 7 bases at J, with 8 bases between the two ends. The germline V gene encodes CDR1 KGHSH and CDR2 LQKENI. The CDR3 here is CASSATGGELFF. DNA for the CDR3: TGTGCCAGCTCAGCCACAGGCGGGGAGCTGTTTTTT. The full variable domain, in which reference TRBV18 and TRBJ2-2 provide the parts outside the CDR3, is NAGVMQNPRHLVRRRGQEARLRCSPMKGHSHVYWYRQLPEEGLKFMVYLQKENIIDESGMPKERFSAEFPKEGPSILRIQQVVRGDSAAYFCASSATGGELFFGEGSRLTVL.

The chain is built from TRBV28 and TRBJ2-5, with 8 nucleotides matching TRBD2. CDR3 length: 15 amino acids. Germline V gene data show CDR1 as MDHEN and CDR2 as SYDVKM. V was pared by 1 base and J by 5 bases, with 6 bases of the junction left unmatched. CDR3 protein: CASSLLGLAGETQYF. CDR3 coding DNA: TGTGCCAGCAGTTTATTAGGACTAGCCGGCGAGACCCAGTACTTC.

The rearrangement uses TRBV6-4 and TRBJ2-3, with 9 bases matching TRBD2. CDR3 length equals 14 residues. The germline gives CDR1 MRHNA, CDR2 SNTAGT. V lost 5 bases and J lost 1; bases outside the gene matches: 1. The CDR3 sequence: CASSSGGRTDTQYF. The CDR3 DNA is TGTGCCAGCAGTAGCGGGGGGCGCACAGATACGCAGTATTTT.

This chain uses TRBV28 with TRBJ1-3, with no clear D. V was clipped by 8 bases and J by 0 bases, with 8 bases between them. Looked up from germline, CDR1 is MDHEN and CDR2 is SYDVKM. This CDR3 spans 13 amino acids. CDR3 nucleotides: TGTGCCAGCCCACACCACTCTGGAAACACCATATATTTT. This translates into CASPHHSGNTIYF.

The V call is TRBV5-1, the J call TRBJ1-1; 7 bases line up with TRBD1. The junction had 7 bases not matched to a gene; V was cut back by 4 bases and J by 1 base. CDR1 SGHRS and CDR2 YFSETQ come from the germline V gene. The length of the CDR3 is 15 residues. CDR3 protein: CASSPGQNSNTEAFF. The CDR3, as DNA: TGCGCCAGCAGCCCGGGACAGAATTCGAACACTGAAGCTTTCTTT.

This rearrangement joins TRBV5-1 to TRBJ2-5; 12 bases agree with TRBD2. The germline CDR1 and CDR2 sequences are SGHRS and YFSETQ. V shed 6 bases, J shed 3 bases, and the junction held 15 bases outside the gene matches. This CDR3 is 18 amino acids long. Here the CDR3 DNA reads TGCGCCAGCACCACTAGCGGGGGGCCGACGAGAAACAAAGAGACCCAGTACTTC. Its protein is CASTTSGGPTRNKETQYF.

This chain uses TRBV7-2 with TRBJ1-5; D is ambiguous. CDR3 length: 15 amino acids. The V gene lost 2 bases and the J gene lost 0 bases, with 8 bases spanning the gap. Germline lookup yields CDR1 SGHTA and CDR2 FQGNSA. The CDR3 protein is CASSLTTVSNQPQHF. DNA for the CDR3: TGTGCCAGCAGCTTAACAACAGTTAGCAATCAGCCCCAGCATTTT. The full variable domain, rest sourced from reference TRBV7-2 and TRBJ1-5, is GAGVSQSPSNKVTEKGKDVELRCDPISGHTALYWYRQSLGQGLEFLIYFQGNSAPDKSGLPSDRFSAERTGGSVSTLTIQRTQQEDSAVYLCASSLTTVSNQPQHFGDGTRLSIL.

The chain has TRBV9 and TRBJ2-7; D is possibly TRBD2 (6 bases). The CDR3 contains 14 residues. V was clipped by 1 base and J by 0 bases, with 8 bases between them. CDR1 and CDR2 (germline): SGDLS, YYNGEE. CDR3 in amino acids: CASSVTGGSYEQYF. CDR3 nucleotides: TGTGCCAGCAGCGTAACCGGGGGCTCCTACGAGCAGTACTTC.

V is TRBV5-1 and J is TRBJ2-7, with D possibly TRBD1 on 6 matching bases. The V gene's germline CDR1 is SGHRS and CDR2 YFSETQ. V lost 0 bases, J lost 7 bases, and 14 bases lay in between. This CDR3 spans 14 amino acids. CDR3 protein: CASSLGQGLGEQYF. The DNA of the CDR3 is TGCGCCAGCAGCTTGGGCCAGGGGCTCGGGGAGCAGTACTTC.

The rearrangement uses TRBV5-6 and TRBJ2-7; D is ambiguous. The CDR3 contains 17 residues. Germline V gene lookup returns CDR1 SGHDT and CDR2 YYEEEE. Deletions cut 1 base from V and 0 bases from J, with 17 bases between. This CDR3 is CASSLFFTRGTSYEQYF. The CDR3 bases are TGTGCCAGCAGCTTGTTCTTTACGAGAGGTACCTCCTACGAGCAGTACTTC.

This clone was recorded only once. The chain combines TRBV28 with TRBJ1-5; 7 bases fit TRBD1. The CDR3 sequence is 13 residues long. Germline V gene lookup returns CDR1 MDHEN and CDR2 SYDVKM. Losses at the gene ends were 7 bases for V and 5 bases for J; bases not matched to a gene: 5. The CDR3 spells CASNRDSYQPQHF. CDR3 DNA: TGTGCCAGCAACCGGGACAGTTATCAGCCCCAGCATTTT.

This clone came up once. The V call is TRBV7-2, the J call TRBJ2-3; maybe TRBD2 (5 bases). This CDR3 has 13 amino acids. CDR1 and CDR2 (germline): SGHTA, FQGNSA. The ends were cut back, 10 bases at V and 3 bases at J, with 14 bases in the middle. CDR3 region: CATADRGTDTQYF. DNA of the CDR3: TGTGCCACAGCCGATCGAGGGACAGATACGCAGTATTTT.

V and J are TRBV19 and TRBJ2-2; TRBD2 is a possible D gene (5 bases). Germline CDR1 is LNHDA and CDR2 is SQIVND (reference sequence). The CDR3 loop spans 18 amino acids. V lost 0 bases to trimming and J lost 3 bases, with 17 bases between them. Written as DNA, the CDR3 is TGTGCCAGTAGTATAGATCTATCCCCCGCTAGCTACACCGGGGAGCTGTTTTTT. Amino acids: CASSIDLSPASYTGELFF.

The rearrangement links TRBV28 to TRBJ2-7, with 7 bases that match TRBD1. The CDR3 consists of 14 residues. The germline V gene encodes CDR1 MDHEN and CDR2 SYDVKM. With V trimmed by 6 bases and J by 2 bases, 7 bases remained unmatched. The CDR3 DNA is TGTGCCAGCAGATTCTCAGGGGGAACCTACGAGCAGTACTTC. It yields the protein CASRFSGGTYEQYF. Full variable domain (outside the CDR3, taken from reference TRBV28 and TRBJ2-7): DVKVTQSSRYLVKRTGEKVFLECVQDMDHENMFWYRQDPGLGLRLIYFSYDVKMKEKGDIPEGYSVSREKKERFSLILESASTNQTSMYLCASRFSGGTYEQYFGPGTRLTVT.

The chain is built from TRBV4-2 and TRBJ1-1; D remains unclear. Germline values: CDR1 LGHNA, CDR2 YNFKEQ. The CDR3 extends over 15 amino acids. V dropped 3 bases and J dropped 1 base, with 12 bases sitting between them. CDR3 loop: CASSHAFIANTEAFF. CDR3 nucleotides: TGTGCCAGCAGCCATGCGTTTATCGCGAACACTGAAGCTTTCTTT.

This clone was observed once. The chain couples TRBV7-8 to TRBJ2-2; a possible D gene is TRBD1 (6 bases). CDR1 SGHVS and CDR2 FQNEAQ come from the germline V gene. The CDR3 is 15 amino acids. The V end lost 1 base, the J end lost 5 bases, and 11 bases lay between the germline ends. In nucleotides, the CDR3 is TGTGCCAGCAGCTTAGGGGGAACAGGGACCGGGGAGCTGTTTTTT. This gives the protein CASSLGGTGTGELFF.

The rearrangement joins TRBV28 to TRBJ1-1; D is perhaps TRBD1 (6 bases). CDR1 is MDHEN, CDR2 SYDVKM, per germline. The CDR3 length is 12 residues. V shed 7 bases and J shed 5 bases, with 11 bases lying between them. The CDR3 loop reads CASTIRGTEAFF. Here the CDR3 DNA reads TGTGCCAGCACCATCAGGGGAACTGAAGCTTTCTTT.

V is TRBV7-2 and J is TRBJ2-7; D is perhaps TRBD2 (5 bases). V was trimmed by 8 bases and J by 2 bases, leaving 13 bases between them. The germline gives CDR1 SGHTA, CDR2 FQGNSA. The CDR3 has 13 amino acids. The CDR3 DNA reads TGTGCCAGCGGGATCGGGGAAACCTACGAGCAGTACGTC. Its protein product is CASGIGETYEQYV.

In regard to this clone: At one end the junction does not follow the germline gene, possibly because of a read error. V gene TRBV6-1 combines with J gene TRBJ2-5, with D unclear. The CDR3 loop spans 15 amino acids. Per germline, CDR1 MNHNS and CDR2 SASEGT. The CDR3 DNA is TGTGCCAGCACTGAAGTCCTGGGCCCCCAGAAGACCCAGTACTTC. It codes for CASTEVLGPQKTQYF.

The rearrangement joins TRBV4-2 to TRBJ1-2, with TRBD1 matching over 8 bases. The V segment lost 4 bases and the J segment 5 bases; nucleotides outside the gene matches: 6. The CDR3 spans 14 residues. Germline lookup yields CDR1 LGHNA and CDR2 YNFKEQ. Here the CDR3 DNA reads TGTGCCAGCAGCCGAGATAGACAGGGGTATGGCTACACCTTC. This translates into CASSRDRQGYGYTF.

The chain combines TRBV5-1 with TRBJ1-2, with D possibly matching TRBD1 (6 bases). Germline V gene sequence: CDR1 SGHRS, CDR2 YFSETQ. V was pared by 3 bases and J by 5 bases, with 26 bases between. The CDR3 totals 18 residues. The CDR3 DNA reads TGCGCCAGCAGCTCCCACCCGGGGCCCTCCGGGACAAGATATGGCTACACCTTC. This codes for CASSSHPGPSGTRYGYTF.

This clone was seen just once. The chain joins TRBV7-2 to TRBJ1-1; 7 nucleotides agree with TRBD1. CDR1 and CDR2 from the germline V gene are SGHTA and FQGNSA. After removal of 5 bases from V and 8 bases from J, the junction contained 11 bases not matched to a gene. This CDR3 spans 14 amino acids. The CDR3 is CASSPPRATGEAFF. In DNA form, the CDR3 reads TGTGCCAGCAGCCCCCCTCGCGCGACAGGGGAAGCTTTCTTT.